This T cell receptor beta chain is from a study of post-analysis software for immune sequencing data. Overall study findings and caveats: Among multiple sclerosis patients, normalized Chao1 diversity was significantly below that of controls. Co-batched samples clustered tightly together by F measure. Patients showed TRBV5-6, TRBV5-1 and TRBV20-1 among about five TRBV segments more frequent than in controls.

Per germline, CDR1 SGHRS and CDR2 YFSETQ. This CDR3 comprises 10 residues. Trimming pared 7 bases from V and 3 bases from J, leaving 4 bases between. This clonotype was observed a few times. No antigen is known for it. Carried by the TCR beta cDNA libraries were unique molecular identifiers. TCRdb fed the PCR reads into MiXCR, producing one record per CDR3 protein. The sample consists of approximately 360,000 distinct CDR3 sequences, roughly 38% of them appearing once. This receptor was identified in a girl aged 5-17 years with multiple sclerosis. This rearrangement joins TRBV5-1 to TRBJ2-5, with D hard to call. Sequenced: blood. DNA of the CDR3: TGCGCCAGCGGGGAAGAGACCCAGTACTTC. Protein sequence: CASGEETQYF. The whole variable domain, remainder taken from reference TRBV5-1 and TRBJ2-5, is KAGVTQTPRYLIKTRGQQVTLSCSPISGHRSVSWYQQTPGQGLQFLFEYFSETQRNKGNFPGRFSGRQFSNSRSEMNVSTLELGDSALYLCASGEETQYFGPGTRLLVL.